This is a list of T cell receptor beta chains from one sample in a study of cytomegalovirus exposure and HLA in healthy donors. Clones were read by immunoSEQ multiplex PCR, and TCRdb kept only the in-frame ones, dropping some. The sample includes more than 80,000 clones, roughly four fifths of them seen just once. Sequencing was done on a sample of PBMCs. These receptors were taken from a man between 60 and 75 years old in good health and CMV-seronegative. Each CDR3 is given with its conserved first and last residue. Fields, in order: V gene, CDR3 length, CDR3 protein.

>TRBV9|16
CASSGGLGGSYNEQFF
>TRBV7-3|16
CASSPHDSGGDNEQFF
>TRBV10-3|14
CAISGLSSTDTQYF
>TRBV6-1|15
CASSESLARGGKLFF
>TRBV7-2|14
CASSLAGLNEKLFF
>TRBV7-2|14
CASSQQLGGYEQFF
>TRBV6-1|14
CASRPGVSYNEQFF
>TRBV6-5|15
CASRLGTDSNQPQHF
>TRBV5-1|14
CASSLGRDSFEAFF
>TRBV7-2|15
CASSLTSGGGNEQFF
>TRBV10-1|13
CASSPRRRSAQYF
>TRBV7-6|16
CASSPEGQGVGNTIYF
>TRBV5-1|14
CASRNSGSNTEAFF
>TRBV5-1|15
CASSAARGRTDTQYF
>TRBV6-1|13
CASSTDSAFEAFF
>TRBV5-5|15
CASSLVQEANYGYTF
>TRBV5-6|14
CASSLIEHNSPLRF
>TRBV19|14
CASSIQDSHGKLFF
>TRBV28|16
CASRRTGLIQDTEAFF